A single sample is the source of the 23 T cell receptor beta chains below, sequenced in a study of blood T cell repertoires in COVID-19. This table comes from immunoSEQ multiplex PCR, and its TCRdb copy is limited to in-frame clones, with some not included. In the table there are tens of thousands of clones, around 83% of which are singletons. Sequenced: peripheral blood. The receptors derive from a man of 80 years or more with active COVID-19.

V and J are TRBV4-1 and TRBJ1-6; the match to TRBD1 covers 9 bases. This CDR3 is 20 amino acids long. J lost 3 bases, V lost 0 bases, and 12 bases had no gene match. The germline V gene has CDR1 MGHRA and CDR2 YSYEKL. This CDR3 is CASSQDVTGGGYSYNSPLHF. As DNA, the CDR3 is TGCGCCAGCAGCCAAGACGTTACAGGGGGCGGGTATAGCTATAATTCACCCCTCCACTTT.

CDR3 in DNA: TGTGCCAGCAGTTCGGGACAGGCCAAGAGCTCCTACAATGAGCAGTTCTTC. Translating gives CASSSGQAKSSYNEQFF. The rearrangement joins TRBV28 to TRBJ2-1, with 8 positions matching TRBD1. The CDR3 totals 17 residues. V lost 4 bases to trimming and J lost 0 bases; unmatched junction nucleotides: 8. The V gene's germline CDR1 is MDHEN and CDR2 SYDVKM.

This chain connects TRBV14 to TRBJ2-5, with D perhaps matching TRBD2 (6 bases). The CDR3 runs to 14 residues. Germline CDR1 and CDR2: SGHDN and FVKESK. Trimming took 4 bases from V and 2 from J, leaving 11 bases between them. The CDR3 is CASSLGTSQETQYF. The CDR3 DNA is TGTGCCAGCAGCCTTGGGACTTCTCAAGAGACCCAGTACTTC.

The rearrangement joins TRBV5-8 to TRBJ1-4; D is uncertain. There are 12 residues in the CDR3. Germline values: CDR1 SGHTS, CDR2 YDEGEE. Trimming took off 2 bases at V and 8 bases at J, with 7 bases between the two ends. CDR3 amino acids: CASSFRSEKLFF. Written as DNA, the CDR3 is TGTGCCAGCAGCTTCAGATCGGAAAAACTGTTTTTT.

The chain's CDR3 is CASSQDSVNEQFF. CDR3 nucleotide sequence: TGTGCCAGCAGCCAAGATTCGGTCAATGAGCAGTTCTTC. J is TRBJ2-1 and V is TRBV4-2; D not certain. The V and J ends lost 0 bases and 6 bases respectively, with 6 bases between them. This CDR3 contains 13 residues. The germline V gene has CDR1 LGHNA and CDR2 YNFKEQ.

On this clone: The sample carries other DNA sequences with the same CDR3. The gene calls are TRBV19 and TRBJ1-2; 7 bases align to TRBD1. V trimming: 4 bases; J trimming: 0 bases; junction bases outside the gene matches: 2. The CDR3 covers 14 residues. Germline V gene data show CDR1 as LNHDA and CDR2 as SQIVND (reference sequence). CDR3: CASSKGTANYGYTF. Here the CDR3 DNA reads TGTGCCAGTAGTAAGGGGACAGCTAACTATGGCTACACCTTC.

The chain is built from TRBV21-1 and TRBJ2-7; whether TRBD2, the table's D call, matches the DNA was not checked. TRBV21-1 counts as a pseudogene. This CDR3 contains 16 residues. The CDR3 loop is CASSKAGAGCPYEQYF. CDR3 bases: TGTGCCAGCAGCAAAGCTGGGGCGGGATGCCCCTACGAGCAGTACTTC.

This clone has just one count. The chain recombines TRBV5-1 with TRBJ1-1; 10 bases map to TRBD1. This CDR3 contains 15 residues. Germline V gene data show CDR1 as SGHRS and CDR2 as YFSETQ. V was pared by 1 base and J by 6 bases, with 6 bases of the junction left unmatched. CDR3 sequence: CASSLSGQGGAEAFF. In nucleotides, the CDR3 is TGCGCCAGCAGCTTGTCTGGACAGGGGGGTGCTGAAGCTTTCTTT. The whole variable domain, remainder taken from reference TRBV5-1 and TRBJ1-1, is KAGVTQTPRYLIKTRGQQVTLSCSPISGHRSVSWYQQTPGQGLQFLFEYFSETQRNKGNFPGRFSGRQFSNSRSEMNVSTLELGDSALYLCASSLSGQGGAEAFFGQGTRLTVV.

The chain is built from TRBV5-1 and TRBJ1-1, with TRBD1 identical over 9 bases. Germline CDR1 is SGHRS and CDR2 is YFSETQ. This CDR3 has 16 residues. Trimming took 4 bases from V and 0 from J; bases not matched to a gene: 7. For the CDR3, the DNA is TGCGCCAGCAGCGAGGGACAGGGACCCATGAACACTGAAGCTTTCTTT. Translation: CASSEGQGPMNTEAFF.

This clone was found once. The genes are TRBV5-4 and TRBJ2-1; 7 bases map to TRBD2. Germline V lookup: CDR1 SGHNT, CDR2 YYREEE (reference sequence). The CDR3 consists of 15 residues. Trimming took 2 bases from V and 5 from J; bases not matched to a gene: 7. DNA for the CDR3: TGTGCCAGCAGCTTAAAGACTAGCAACCACAATGAGCAGTTCTTC. Translated: CASSLKTSNHNEQFF. Full variable domain (outside the CDR3, taken from reference TRBV5-4 and TRBJ2-1): ETGVTQSPTHLIKTRGQQVTLRCSSQSGHNTVSWYQQALGQGPQFIFQYYREEENGRGNFPPRFSGLQFPNYSSELNVNALELDDSALYLCASSLKTSNHNEQFFGPGTRLTVL.

This chain uses TRBV5-1 with TRBJ1-2, with D possibly matching TRBD1 (5 bases). V lost 0 bases and J 0 bases, leaving 9 bases between the germline ends. The CDR3 totals 15 residues. Germline CDR1 is SGHRS and CDR2 is YFSETQ. The CDR3 DNA reads as TGCGCCAGCAGCTTGGATGGGGCTGCTAACTATGGCTACACCTTC. Its protein is CASSLDGAANYGYTF.

The chain couples TRBV3-1 (or the pseudogene TRBV3-2) to TRBJ2-1; D is perhaps TRBD2 (6 bases). Trimming took 4 bases from V and 6 from J, leaving 16 bases between them. From germline, CDR1 is LGHDT and CDR2 YNNKEL (reference sequence). This CDR3 has 15 amino acids. DNA for the CDR3: TGTGCCAGCAGCCGGCGTAGCGGCGGTACCAATGAGCAGTTCTTC. Translation gives CASSRRSGGTNEQFF.

V is TRBV7-2 and J is TRBJ2-1; 7 positions match TRBD2. This CDR3 comprises 15 residues. Trimming took 5 bases from V and 8 from J; bases not matched to a gene: 12. Germline CDR1 SGHTA, CDR2 FQGNSA. CDR3 amino acids: CASSTQSGARDEQFF. CDR3 DNA: TGTGCCAGCAGCACCCAGAGCGGGGCCAGGGATGAGCAGTTCTTC.

To note about this clone: It is unclear where the CDR3 begins or ends on the DNA, so no DNA is shown, and the CDR3 is as TCRdb lists it. This chain connects TRBV5-5 to TRBJ2-3; the table names TRBD1, a call not compared with the DNA. The CDR3 adds up to 17 amino acids, both ends counted. CDR1 SGHKS and CDR2 YYEKEE come from the germline V gene (reference sequence). CDR3 sequence reads: CASSLEFFGRGPDTQYF.

V is TRBV7-9 and J is TRBJ2-7; 7 bases agree with TRBD1. This CDR3 is built from 16 residues. In germline, CDR1 is SEHNR, CDR2 FQNEAQ (reference sequence). V shed 5 bases and J 0 bases; nucleotides not matched to a gene: 10. DNA for the CDR3: TGTGCCAGCAGCCCCCCCCCGGGACAGTCCTCCTACGAGCAGTACTTC. Translated: CASSPPPGQSSYEQYF. Full variable domain (outside the CDR3, taken from reference TRBV7-9 and TRBJ2-7): DTGVSQNPRHKITKRGQNVTFRCDPISEHNRLYWYRQTLGQGPEFLTYFQNEAQLEKSRLLSDRFSAERPKGSFSTLEIQRTEQGDSAMYLCASSPPPGQSSYEQYFGPGTRLTVT.

V gene TRBV5-1 combines with J gene TRBJ2-1; TRBD2 matches at 14 bases. This CDR3 region has 22 residues. CDR1 is SGHRS, CDR2 YFSETQ, per germline. The V segment lost 3 bases and the J segment 5 bases; nucleotides outside the gene matches: 22. For the CDR3, the DNA is TGCGCCAGCAGCTCCCTCTTGTGGGTAAAGTCCGGGACTAGCGGGAGAGACAATGAGCAGTTCTTC. It translates to CASSSLLWVKSGTSGRDNEQFF.

The chain has TRBV28 and TRBJ2-2, with 12 bases aligning to TRBD1. J gave up 7 bases and V 6 bases, and 9 bases lay outside the gene matches. The CDR3 totals 16 residues. Germline CDR1 MDHEN, CDR2 SYDVKM. The chain's CDR3 is CASSIGTGGAGGELFF. The CDR3 region has the DNA TGTGCCAGCAGCATAGGGACAGGGGGCGCAGGCGGGGAGCTGTTTTTT.

V gene TRBV6-2 or TRBV6-3 combines with J gene TRBJ1-4; 9 nucleotides agree with TRBD1. The CDR3 sequence is 18 residues long. V lost 4 bases and J lost 7; bases outside the gene matches: 16. CDR1 and CDR2 (germline): MNHEY, SVGEGT. This CDR3 reads CASSFRLSLTGGGEKLFF. The CDR3 bases are TGTGCCAGCAGTTTCAGACTATCCCTAACAGGGGGCGGTGAAAAACTGTTTTTT.

This clone was detected a few times. V usage is TRBV20-1 and J usage is TRBJ2-7; no reliable D call. Germline lookup yields CDR1 DFQATT and CDR2 SNEGSKA (reference sequence). Trimming left V 3 bases short and J 4 bases short, with 7 bases between. The CDR3 has 11 residues. The CDR3 here is CSASSLYEQYF. The CDR3 region has the DNA TGCAGTGCTAGTTCTCTTTACGAGCAGTACTTC.

The gene calls are TRBV4-2 and TRBJ2-7; a weak D match, TRBD2 (5 bases). The CDR3 extends over 13 amino acids. The V gene's germline CDR1 is LGHNA and CDR2 YNFKEQ. V lost 6 bases and J 1 base, leaving 10 bases between the germline ends. Written as DNA, the CDR3 is TGTGCCAGCAGTCTGGACTTATCCTACGAGCAGTACTTC. This translates into CASSLDLSYEQYF.

The chain joins TRBV5-6 to TRBJ1-5, with D tentatively TRBD1 (6 bases). Trimming left V 0 bases short and J 6 bases short, with 10 bases between. Germline V gene lookup returns CDR1 SGHDT and CDR2 YYEEEE. The CDR3 has 14 amino acids. The CDR3 coding sequence is TGTGCCAGCAGCTTGGGGCCAGGGGTTCAGCCCCAGCATTTT. It codes for CASSLGPGVQPQHF.

The chain carries TRBV4-3 and TRBJ2-1; 11 nucleotides line up with TRBD2. CDR3 length: 17 residues. Germline V gene sequence: CDR1 LGHNA, CDR2 YSLEER. V lost 3 bases and J lost 7; bases outside the gene matches: 11. The CDR3 DNA sequence: TGCGCCAGCAGCCAGACTTGGGGACTAGCGGAGGGAAATGAGCAGTTCTTC. It specifies CASSQTWGLAEGNEQFF.

This chain joins TRBV6-5 and TRBJ2-1, with TRBD1 matching 7 bases. The CDR3 has 15 residues. V lost 6 bases, J lost 2 bases, and 7 bases stayed unmatched. Germline V CDR1 and CDR2: MNHEY, SVGAGI. The CDR3 region has the DNA TGTGCCAGCAGCCGACGACAGGGTACCTACAATGAGCAGTTCTTC. Encoded protein: CASSRRQGTYNEQFF.